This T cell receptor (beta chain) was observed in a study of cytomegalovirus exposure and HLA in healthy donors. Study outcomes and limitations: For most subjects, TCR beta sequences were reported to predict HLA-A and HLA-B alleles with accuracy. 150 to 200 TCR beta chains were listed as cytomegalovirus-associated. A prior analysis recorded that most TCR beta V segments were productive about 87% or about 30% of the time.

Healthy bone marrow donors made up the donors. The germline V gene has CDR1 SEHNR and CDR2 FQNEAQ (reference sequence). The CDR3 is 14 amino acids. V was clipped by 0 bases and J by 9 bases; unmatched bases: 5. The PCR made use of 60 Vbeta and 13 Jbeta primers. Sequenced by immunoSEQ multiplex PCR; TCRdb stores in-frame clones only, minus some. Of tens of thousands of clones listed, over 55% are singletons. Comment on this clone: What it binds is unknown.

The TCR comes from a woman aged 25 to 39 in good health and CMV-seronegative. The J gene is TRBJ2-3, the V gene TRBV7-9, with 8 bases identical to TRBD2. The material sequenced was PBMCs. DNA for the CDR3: TGTGCCAGCAGCTTAGCAGCGGGAGTTGGGACGCAGTATTTT. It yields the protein CASSLAAGVGTQYF.